One sample yielded the 21 T cell receptor beta chains listed below, sequenced in a study of technical replicates of blood from a handful of donors. Measured with immunoSEQ multiplex PCR; TCRdb has only the in-frame clones, and not every one. This sample carries about 93,000 clones, 95% of them seen once, and the ten largest clones take 0.25% to 0.3%. The sequenced material came from T cells isolated from PBMCs. The receptors originated from a human donor in good health.

The chain employs TRBV7-8 and TRBJ1-2; a possible D gene is TRBD1 (6 bases). Germline loops: CDR1 SGHVS, CDR2 FQNEAQ. This CDR3 is 14 amino acids long. V dropped 5 bases and J dropped 6 bases, with 16 bases sitting between them. The CDR3 DNA is TGTGCCAGCAGCCTCCTGGGAGGGGGGGATGGCTACACCTTC. Protein sequence: CASSLLGGGDGYTF.

V usage is TRBV13 and J usage is TRBJ2-7, with 7 nucleotides matching TRBD2. CDR3 length: 18 amino acids. Trimming took 0 bases from V and 6 from J; bases not matched to a gene: 17. Germline loops: CDR1 PRHDT, CDR2 FYEKMQ (reference sequence). CDR3: CASSLGAEAGAEACEQYF. The DNA of the CDR3 is TGTGCCAGCAGCTTAGGAGCCGAGGCGGGAGCCGAGGCTTGCGAGCAGTACTTC.

The rearrangement joins TRBV28 to TRBJ2-7, with D maybe TRBD2 (6 bases). Looked up from germline, CDR1 is MDHEN and CDR2 is SYDVKM. The germline V and J ends were trimmed by 3 bases and 7 bases, with 13 bases remaining between them. There are 13 residues in the CDR3. CDR3 bases: TGTGCCAGCAGTTTTGACGGGGCGGGGGAGCAGTACTTC. Translation: CASSFDGAGEQYF.

The chain employs TRBV7-6 and TRBJ2-7, with 9 bases fitting TRBD2. Losses at the gene ends were 1 base for V and 3 bases for J; bases not matched to a gene: 13. The CDR3 length is 18 residues. Germline V gene sequence: CDR1 SGHVS, CDR2 FNYEAQ. CDR3 amino acids: CASSLESAETSGLYEQYF. CDR3 DNA: TGTGCCAGCAGCTTAGAGTCAGCCGAGACTAGCGGCCTCTACGAGCAGTACTTC.

The chain couples TRBV5-4 to TRBJ2-7, with a possible D match to TRBD1 (5 bases). The CDR3 runs 13 residues. Germline lookup yields CDR1 SGHNT and CDR2 YYREEE (reference sequence). The V and J ends lost 3 bases and 2 bases respectively, with 9 bases between them. The CDR3 DNA follows: TGTGCCAGCAGCTCGCAGGGAACCTACGAGCAGTACTTC. Protein sequence: CASSSQGTYEQYF.

CDR3 coding DNA: TGTGCCAGCCGGACAGGGGTCTATGGCTACACCTTC. Translation gives CASRTGVYGYTF. This chain links TRBV6-1 with TRBJ1-2; 9 positions match TRBD1. The V gene's germline CDR1 is MNHNS and CDR2 SASEGT. This CDR3 spans 12 amino acids. Trimming at V came to 8 bases and at J to 4 bases, leaving 2 bases not matched to a gene.

V is TRBV19 and J is TRBJ2-5, with 9 bases aligning to TRBD2. V was clipped by 3 bases and J by 5 bases; unmatched bases: 4. This CDR3 has 14 amino acids. The germline V gene encodes CDR1 LNHDA and CDR2 SQIVND (reference sequence). The CDR3 DNA follows: TGTGCCAGTAGTATTAGCGGGAGACTGGAGACCCAGTACTTC. It encodes CASSISGRLETQYF.

The chain recombines TRBV25-1 with TRBJ2-5, with a weak D call TRBD2 (5 bases). The germline CDR1 and CDR2 sequences are MGHDK and SYGVNS. The germline V and J ends were trimmed by 6 bases and 3 bases, with 23 bases remaining between them. There are 17 residues in the CDR3. The CDR3, as DNA: TGTGCCAGCAGGGTTTTTGACTACACACCGCGCGAAGAGACCCAGTACTTC. Translated, it gives CASRVFDYTPREETQYF. Complete variable domain (other parts from reference TRBV25-1 and TRBJ2-5): EADIYQTPRYLVIGTGKKITLECSQTMGHDKMYWYQQDPGMELHLIHYSYGVNSTEKGDLSSESTVSRIRTEHFPLTLESARPSHTSQYLCASRVFDYTPREETQYFGPGTRLLVL.

The chain uses TRBV7-8 and TRBJ2-5, with 7 bases fitting TRBD1. The germline gives CDR1 SGHVS, CDR2 FQNEAQ. V dropped 2 bases and J dropped 3; count of bases not matched to a gene: 6. CDR3 length equals 15 residues. The CDR3 spells CASSLSGRGKETQYF. In DNA, the CDR3 is TGTGCCAGCAGCTTATCGGGCAGGGGGAAAGAGACCCAGTACTTC.

The rearrangement uses TRBV18 and TRBJ1-5; D gene uncertain. V dropped 0 bases and J dropped 4 bases, with 7 bases sitting between them. Per germline, CDR1 KGHSH and CDR2 LQKENI. This CDR3 is built from 14 residues. CDR3 nucleotide sequence: TGTGCCAGCTCACCACCGGGCACTAATCAGCCCCAGCATTTT. Amino acid sequence: CASSPPGTNQPQHF.

The chain is built from TRBV9 and TRBJ2-7; 10 bases line up with TRBD2. Losses at the gene ends were 4 bases for V and 0 bases for J; bases not matched to a gene: 4. Germline assignment: CDR1 SGDLS and CDR2 YYNGEE. This CDR3 contains 15 residues. This CDR3 is CASSPLAGVSYEQYF. The CDR3 DNA reads as TGTGCCAGCAGCCCCCTAGCGGGAGTCTCCTACGAGCAGTACTTC. The full variable domain, completed using reference TRBV9 and TRBJ2-7, is DSGVTQTPKHLITATGQRVTLRCSPRSGDLSVYWYQQSLDQGLQFLIQYYNGEERAKGNILERFSAQQFPDLHSELNLSSLELGDSALYFCASSPLAGVSYEQYFGPGTRLTVT.

This clone was seen once. The CDR3 is CASSTGTGGLVAAYNEQFF. The CDR3 DNA reads as TGTGCCAGTAGTACCGGGACAGGGGGCTTAGTAGCGGCCTACAATGAGCAGTTCTTC. The rearrangement uses TRBV19 and TRBJ2-1, with 12 bases lining up with TRBD1. The CDR3 has 19 amino acids. J gave up 2 bases and V 4 bases, and 12 bases lay outside the gene matches. Germline V gene lookup returns CDR1 LNHDA and CDR2 SQIVND (reference sequence).

The chain recombines TRBV6-1 with TRBJ1-2; the D gene is possibly TRBD1 (5 bases). The CDR3 is 15 amino acids. V was cut by 5 bases and J by 1 base, with 14 bases left in between. Germline CDR1 MNHNS, CDR2 SASEGT. The chain's CDR3 is CASSPRRGFNYGYTF. The CDR3 nucleotides are TGTGCCAGCAGTCCTCGGAGGGGTTTTAACTATGGCTACACCTTC.

The CDR3 loop reads CASSVSTGFRYGYTF. Here the CDR3 DNA reads TGTGCCAGCAGCGTCTCGACAGGGTTCCGTTATGGCTACACCTTC. J is TRBJ1-2 and V is TRBV7-8; 7 bases align to TRBD1. The CDR3 loop spans 15 amino acids. The germline V gene has CDR1 SGHVS and CDR2 FQNEAQ. After removal of 5 bases from V and 5 bases from J, the junction contained 11 bases not matched to a gene.

V usage is TRBV5-4 and J usage is TRBJ2-3, with D perhaps TRBD2 (6 bases). This CDR3 region has 13 residues. V was cut by 1 base and J by 9 bases, with 12 bases left in between. The germline V gene has CDR1 SGHNT and CDR2 YYREEE (reference sequence). In DNA form, the CDR3 reads TGTGCCAGCAGCTTGACACTAGCATCCACGCAGTATTTT. This encodes CASSLTLASTQYF.

The chain combines TRBV6-1 with TRBJ2-1; no clear D. The CDR3 contains 12 residues. The V and J ends lost 11 bases and 5 bases respectively, with 13 bases between them. Germline V CDR1 and CDR2: MNHNS, SASEGT. Written as DNA, the CDR3 is TGTGCCGGTAGAACTCCGGACAATGAGCAGTTCTTC. Amino acid sequence: CAGRTPDNEQFF.

This sequence joins TRBV7-9 and TRBJ1-1, with D maybe TRBD1 (5 bases). CDR3 length: 15 amino acids. CDR1 is SEHNR, CDR2 FQNEAQ, per germline (reference sequence). V lost 5 bases to trimming and J lost 2 bases, with 15 bases between them. The CDR3 spells CASSPIRQINTEAFF. The CDR3 nucleotides are TGTGCCAGCAGCCCCATAAGACAGATTAACACTGAAGCTTTCTTT.

The V call is TRBV27, the J call TRBJ2-5, with TRBD1 matching 8 bases. The J call may be faulty, since TRBJ2-7 better matches the DNA end. The CDR3 has 14 residues. The germline V gene has CDR1 MNHEY and CDR2 SMNVEV (reference sequence). The CDR3 spells CASSLFEQGVEQYF. For the CDR3, the DNA is TGTGCCAGCAGTTTATTCGAACAGGGGGTCGAGCAGTACTTC.

V and J are TRBV28 and TRBJ1-4; 8 bases align to TRBD1. V lost 5 bases and J lost 3; bases outside the gene matches: 8. The CDR3 sequence is 16 residues long. Per the germline V gene, CDR1 is MDHEN and CDR2 is SYDVKM. The DNA for the CDR3 is TGTGCCAGCAGTGAGGGAACAGGGGGATCTAATGAAAAACTGTTTTTT. Translation: CASSEGTGGSNEKLFF.

The chain recombines TRBV6-6 with TRBJ1-3; maybe TRBD1 (5 bases). This CDR3 is built from 15 residues. V gave up 5 bases and J gave up 0 bases, with 11 bases separating them. Germline V gives CDR1 MNHNY, CDR2 SVGAGI (reference sequence). CDR3 residues: CASSPTVYSGNTIYF. The CDR3 nucleotides are TGTGCCAGCAGTCCGACAGTTTACTCTGGAAACACCATATATTTT.

The rearrangement joins TRBV10-3 to TRBJ2-4; weak D call: TRBD1 (7 bases). V dropped 3 bases and J dropped 3 bases, with 12 bases sitting between them. The CDR3 consists of 15 residues. In germline, CDR1 is ENHRY, CDR2 SYGVKD. The CDR3 nucleotides are TGTGCCATCAGTGATCCAGGGGGAGGCAAAAACATTCAGTACTTC. Residues: CAISDPGGGKNIQYF.